This TCR beta chain was recorded in a study of CD4 T cells in relation to SARS-CoV-2 and coronaviruses. About the study: TCR beta CDR3s were sequenced after 10-day antigen culture of PBMCs.

Concerning this clone: Antigen unknown.

Only in-frame clones appear in the TCRdb table, and some are missing; sequencing was by immunoSEQ multiplex PCR. The sample lists roughly 23,000 clones, roughly 73% occurring once. CD4+ T cells from unexposed donors were obtained before the COVID-19 pandemic (2011-2018). After 10 to 11 days of culture, CD4+ T cells were isolated. This CDR3 has 13 residues. Trimming left V 3 bases short and J 3 bases short, with 8 bases between. CDR1 and CDR2 (germline): SGHAT, FQNNGV. The clonotype originates from a human donor in good health. Source material: CD4+ T cells from PBMCs, cultured in vitro. The chain uses TRBV11-2 and TRBJ1-2, with unresolved D. The CDR3 bases are TGTGCCAGCAGCTTTTCTTTTGACTATGGCTACACCTTC. Residues: CASSFSFDYGYTF.